Listed below are T cell receptor beta chains from one sample, sequenced in a study of beta chain features in type 1 diabetes. Produced via immunoSEQ multiplex PCR; TCRdb's table is partial and in-frame only. The sample records some 640,000 clones, around 15% being singletons. What was sequenced was naive CD4+ T cells from blood. These receptors were collected from a young man with type 1 diabetes. The CDR3 runs from the conserved cysteine through the conserved F or W. The D gene is left open where the match is weak. Size values are once, few and many counts, or a class for expanded clones, and some rows have none.

D	V	size	J	CDR3	DNA
TRBD2	TRBV18	few	TRBJ2-1	CASSPLLAEISYNEQFF	TGTGCCAGCTCACCCCTCCTAGCGGAGATCTCCTACAATGAGCAGTTCTTC
TRBD2	TRBV18	.	TRBJ2-7	CASSPNTGTSGTYEQYF	TGTGCCAGCTCACCAAACACCGGGACTAGCGGGACCTACGAGCAGTACTTC
.	TRBV28	.	TRBJ1-1	CASSFNTEAFF	TGTGCCAGCAGTTTCAACACTGAAGCTTTCTTT
TRBD1	TRBV10-2	.	TRBJ2-7	CASRTGQGTGYEQYF	TGCGCCAGCAGGACCGGACAGGGGACCGGCTACGAGCAGTACTTC
.	TRBV30	few	TRBJ2-1	CAWSVGEKQFF	TGTGCCTGGAGTGTAGGGGAGAAGCAGTTCTTC
.	TRBV27	few	TRBJ2-7	CASSLLYGAYEQYF	TGTGCCAGCAGTTTGCTATATGGGGCCTACGAGCAGTACTTC
.	TRBV30	.	TRBJ1-1	CAWSESGGVAFF	TGTGCCTGGAGTGAATCTGGGGGAGTAGCTTTCTTT
.	TRBV4-3	.	TRBJ2-3	CASSLGLTTDTQYF	TGCGCCAGCAGCCTCGGACTTACCACAGATACGCAGTATTTT
TRBD2	TRBV5-1	few	TRBJ2-1	CARLLAARQDEQFF	TGCGCCAGGTTACTAGCGGCTAGGCAGGATGAGCAGTTCTTC
TRBD2	TRBV7-9	.	TRBJ2-1	CASSPIGLAGSNEQFF	TGTGCCAGCAGCCCTATCGGACTAGCGGGAAGCAATGAGCAGTTCTTC
.	TRBV7-9	.	TRBJ2-7	CASSPQGTLEAEQYF	TGTGCCAGCAGCCCCCAAGGCACTCTGGAAGCCGAGCAGTACTTC
.	TRBV30	.	TRBJ1-4	CAWRGDTGIVGKLFF	TGTGCCTGGAGGGGGGATACAGGGATTGTTGGAAAACTGTTTTTT
TRBD1	TRBV7-2	.	TRBJ1-6	CASSFPGQGLSPLHF	TGTGCCAGCAGCTTCCCAGGACAGGGCCTTTCACCCCTCCACTTT